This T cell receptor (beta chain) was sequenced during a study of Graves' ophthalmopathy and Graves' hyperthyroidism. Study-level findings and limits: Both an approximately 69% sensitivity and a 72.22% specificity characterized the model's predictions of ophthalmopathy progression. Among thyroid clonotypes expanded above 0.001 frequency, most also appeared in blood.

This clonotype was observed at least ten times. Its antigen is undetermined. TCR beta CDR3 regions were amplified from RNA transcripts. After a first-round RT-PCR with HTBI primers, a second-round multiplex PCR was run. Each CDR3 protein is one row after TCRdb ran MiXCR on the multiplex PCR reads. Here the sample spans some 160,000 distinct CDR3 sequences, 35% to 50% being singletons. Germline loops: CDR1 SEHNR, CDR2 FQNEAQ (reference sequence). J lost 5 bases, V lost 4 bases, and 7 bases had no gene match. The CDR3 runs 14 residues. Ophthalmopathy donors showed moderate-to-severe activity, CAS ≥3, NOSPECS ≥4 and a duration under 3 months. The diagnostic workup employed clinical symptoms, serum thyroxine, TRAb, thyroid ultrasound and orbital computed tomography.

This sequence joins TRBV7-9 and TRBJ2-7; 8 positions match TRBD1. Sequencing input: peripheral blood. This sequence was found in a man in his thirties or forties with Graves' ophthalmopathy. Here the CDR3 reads CASSSDRVWDEQYF. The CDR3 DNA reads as TGTGCCAGCAGCTCGGACAGGGTATGGGACGAGCAGTACTTC. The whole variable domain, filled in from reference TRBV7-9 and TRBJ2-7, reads DTGVSQNPRHKITKRGQNVTFRCDPISEHNRLYWYRQTLGQGPEFLTYFQNEAQLEKSRLLSDRFSAERPKGSFSTLEIQRTEQGDSAMYLCASSSDRVWDEQYFGPGTRLTVT.